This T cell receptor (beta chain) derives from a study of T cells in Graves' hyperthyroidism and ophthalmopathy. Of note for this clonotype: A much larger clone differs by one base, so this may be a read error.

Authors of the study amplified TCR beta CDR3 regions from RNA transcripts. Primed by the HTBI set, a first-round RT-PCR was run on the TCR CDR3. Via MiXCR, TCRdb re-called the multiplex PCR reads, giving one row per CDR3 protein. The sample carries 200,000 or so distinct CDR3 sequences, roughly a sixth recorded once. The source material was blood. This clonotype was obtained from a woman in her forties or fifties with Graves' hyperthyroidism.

Here the CDR3 DNA reads TGTGCCAGCAGCCCGGGCCCTTCTGCGGTCTATGGCTACACCTTC. It encodes CASSPGPSAVYGYTF. The chain carries TRBV5-5 and TRBJ1-2; D ambiguous. Germline lookup yields CDR1 SGHKS and CDR2 YYEKEE (reference sequence). CDR3 size: 15 residues. Trimming took 4 bases from V and 4 from J, leaving 17 bases between them.